Below, 13 T cell receptor beta chains from the same sample are listed, as sequenced in a study of cytomegalovirus exposure and HLA in healthy donors. PCR involved 60 Vbeta and 13 Jbeta primers. Sequencing used immunoSEQ multiplex PCR; TCRdb keeps in-frame clones, though not all of them. The sample shows approximately 170,000 clones, under 85% of them seen only once. The sequencing input was PBMCs. These receptors were obtained from a young woman in good health and CMV-seronegative.

CDR3 nucleotide sequence: TGCGCCAGCAGCCAAGACGGACTAGCGGGATACGAGCAGTACTTC. Encoded protein: CASSQDGLAGYEQYF. This sequence joins TRBV4-1 and TRBJ2-7; 12 bases line up with TRBD2. CDR1 and CDR2 (germline): MGHRA, YSYEKL. This CDR3 is built from 15 residues. Losses at the gene ends were 0 bases for V and 4 bases for J; bases not matched to a gene: 1.

The chain is built from TRBV2 and TRBJ2-1; 7 bases map to TRBD2. The length of the CDR3 is 14 residues. V lost 6 bases, J lost 5 bases, and 7 bases stayed unmatched. Germline CDR1 and CDR2: SNHLY and FYNNEI. CDR3: CASRLETSHNEQFF. The DNA for the CDR3 is TGTGCCAGCAGGCTCGAGACTAGCCACAATGAGCAGTTCTTC.

The chain couples TRBV28 to TRBJ2-2; D is possibly TRBD1 (5 bases). Trimming left V 3 bases short and J 4 bases short, with 12 bases between. CDR3 length: 15 amino acids. CDR1 is MDHEN, CDR2 SYDVKM, per germline. The CDR3 region is CASSFDQGPTGELFF. The CDR3 DNA follows: TGTGCCAGCAGTTTTGACCAGGGCCCCACCGGGGAGCTGTTTTTT. Drawing the rest from reference TRBV28 and TRBJ2-2, the complete variable domain is DVKVTQSSRYLVKRTGEKVFLECVQDMDHENMFWYRQDPGLGLRLIYFSYDVKMKEKGDIPEGYSVSREKKERFSLILESASTNQTSMYLCASSFDQGPTGELFFGEGSRLTVL.

The chain combines TRBV2 with TRBJ1-2, with TRBD1 identical over 7 bases. This CDR3 region has 15 residues. Looked up from germline, CDR1 is SNHLY and CDR2 is FYNNEI. Trimming cost V 2 bases and J 0 bases; bases outside gene matches: 3. In DNA, the CDR3 is TGTGCCAGCAGTGAACTGACAGGGTCTAACTATGGCTACACCTTC. This gives the protein CASSELTGSNYGYTF.

This clone came up a few times. DNA for the CDR3: TGTGCCAGCAGTTCCGGTAACTCCTACAATGAGCAGTTCTTC. Protein: CASSSGNSYNEQFF. This chain links TRBV27 with TRBJ2-1, with D uncertain. The CDR3 covers 14 residues. Germline assignment: CDR1 MNHEY and CDR2 SMNVEV (reference sequence). Trimming shortened V by 4 bases and J by 0 bases, and 7 bases separated the two germline ends.

Concerning this clone: The junction and the germline gene differ at one end; a read error may be behind it. This sample includes further DNA sequences coding for the same CDR3. Here the CDR3 reads CASSLGQGVDTQYF. The CDR3 coding sequence is TGCGCCAGCAGCTTAGGACAGGGGGTAGATACGCAGTATTTT. The rearrangement links TRBV6-1 to TRBJ2-3, with 10 bases identical to TRBD1. This CDR3 spans 14 amino acids. Germline V gene data show CDR1 as MNHNS and CDR2 as SASEGT.

The chain combines TRBV18 with TRBJ2-7; 8 bases align to TRBD1. Trimming removed 5 bases from V and 2 bases from J; junction bases left unmatched: 5. Germline assignment: CDR1 KGHSH and CDR2 LQKENI. There are 14 residues in the CDR3. The CDR3 is CASSEGQGAYEQYF. CDR3 DNA sequence: TGTGCCAGCTCAGAAGGACAGGGAGCCTACGAGCAGTACTTC.

The V and J genes are TRBV14 and TRBJ2-1, with D possibly being TRBD1 (7 bases). Germline-derived CDR1 and CDR2 are SGHDN and FVKESK. V was shortened by 4 bases and J by 13 bases, with 20 bases between the two germline ends. There are 14 residues in the CDR3. CDR3 in DNA: TGTGCCAGCAGCCGGGACAGCGGGTTAGTCCCCCAGTTCTTC. This sequence encodes CASSRDSGLVPQFF.

The genes are TRBV7-9 and TRBJ1-1; D is ambiguous. CDR1 is SEHNR and CDR2 is FQNEAQ in the germline V gene (reference sequence). This CDR3 spans 14 amino acids. The germline V and J ends were trimmed by 2 bases and 11 bases, with 18 bases remaining between them. The CDR3 coding sequence is TGTGCCAGCAGCTTACCCCTCTTATCCAGTCACGCTTTCTTT. Amino acid sequence: CASSLPLLSSHAFF.

This clone was counted a few times. This chain links TRBV18 with TRBJ2-2; the match to TRBD1 covers 7 bases. This CDR3 comprises 14 residues. The V segment lost 6 bases and the J segment 5 bases; nucleotides outside the gene matches: 6. Germline CDR1 is KGHSH and CDR2 is LQKENI. CDR3 sequence (DNA): TGTGCCAGCTCCTGGGGACAGACGACCGGGGAGCTGTTTTTT. Translating gives CASSWGQTTGELFF.

This chain joins TRBV28 and TRBJ1-1; D possibly corresponds to TRBD1 (5 bases). Trimming removed 7 bases at V and 0 bases at J, with 18 bases between. The CDR3 has 16 amino acids. Per germline, CDR1 MDHEN and CDR2 SYDVKM. The CDR3 loop reads CASTDSRGGLNTEAFF. The CDR3 DNA follows: TGTGCCAGCACCGATTCGCGGGGGGGACTGAACACTGAAGCTTTCTTT. The full variable domain, in which reference TRBV28 and TRBJ1-1 provide the parts outside the CDR3, is DVKVTQSSRYLVKRTGEKVFLECVQDMDHENMFWYRQDPGLGLRLIYFSYDVKMKEKGDIPEGYSVSREKKERFSLILESASTNQTSMYLCASTDSRGGLNTEAFFGQGTRLTVV.

V usage is TRBV6-5 and J usage is TRBJ1-5, with D perhaps matching TRBD1 (6 bases). The germline V gene encodes CDR1 MNHEY and CDR2 SVGAGI. This CDR3 region has 15 residues. The V and J ends lost 4 bases and 3 bases respectively, with 13 bases between them. CDR3 loop: CASSFGGASNQPQHF. The CDR3 DNA follows: TGTGCCAGCAGTTTTGGGGGGGCCTCCAATCAGCCCCAGCATTTT.

The CDR3 protein is CASSPPGSSGNTIYF. The CDR3 bases are TGTGCCAGCTCACCACCGGGGAGCTCTGGAAACACCATATATTTT. The J gene is TRBJ1-3, the V gene TRBV18, with D unclear. V was trimmed by 0 bases and J by 0 bases, leaving 6 bases between them. Germline V gene sequence: CDR1 KGHSH, CDR2 LQKENI. CDR3 size: 15 residues.